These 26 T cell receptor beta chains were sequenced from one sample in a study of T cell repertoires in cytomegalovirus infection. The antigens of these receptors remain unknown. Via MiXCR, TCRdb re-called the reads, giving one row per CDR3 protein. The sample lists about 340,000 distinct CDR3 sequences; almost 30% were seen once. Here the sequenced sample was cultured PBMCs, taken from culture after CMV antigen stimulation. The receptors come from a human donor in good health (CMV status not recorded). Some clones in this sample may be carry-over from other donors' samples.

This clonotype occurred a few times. The CDR3 is CASRFSRQQGALSGELFF. CDR3 DNA: TGTGCCAGCAGGTTCTCCCGCCAACAGGGGGCGCTGAGCGGGGAGCTGTTTTTT. The chain carries TRBV6-2 or TRBV6-3 and TRBJ2-2; 9 bases are a match to TRBD1. Trimming at V came to 6 bases and at J to 7 bases, leaving 18 bases not matched to a gene. The CDR3 extends over 18 amino acids. Per germline, CDR1 MNHEY and CDR2 SVGEGT.

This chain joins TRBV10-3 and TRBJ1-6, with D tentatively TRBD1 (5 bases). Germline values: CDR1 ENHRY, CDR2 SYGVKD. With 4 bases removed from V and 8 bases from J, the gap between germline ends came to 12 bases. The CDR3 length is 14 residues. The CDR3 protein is CAISGSQGDSPLHF. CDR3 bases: TGTGCCATCAGTGGATCTCAGGGTGATTCACCCCTCCACTTT.

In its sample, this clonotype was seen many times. The CDR3 DNA reads TGTGCCATCAATACAGGGCCGGGACAGCCCCAGCATTTT. Protein sequence: CAINTGPGQPQHF. The chain couples TRBV10-3 to TRBJ1-5; TRBD1 might be the D (6 bases). Germline V CDR1 and CDR2: ENHRY, SYGVKD. This CDR3 is built from 13 residues. The ends were cut back, 7 bases at V and 7 bases at J, with 14 bases in the middle.

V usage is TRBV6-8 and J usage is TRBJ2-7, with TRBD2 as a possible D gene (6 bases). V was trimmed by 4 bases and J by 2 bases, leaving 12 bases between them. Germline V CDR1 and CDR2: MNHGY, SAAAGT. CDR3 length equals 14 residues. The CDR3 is CASSSRRGPYEQYF. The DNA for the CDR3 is TGTGCCAGCAGTTCCCGGCGGGGACCCTACGAGCAGTACTTC.

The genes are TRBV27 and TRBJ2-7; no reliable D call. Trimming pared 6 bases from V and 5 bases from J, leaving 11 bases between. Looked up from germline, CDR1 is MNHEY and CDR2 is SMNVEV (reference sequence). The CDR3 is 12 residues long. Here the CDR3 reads CASSRQRNEQYF. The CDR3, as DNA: TGTGCCAGCAGCAGGCAGAGAAACGAGCAGTACTTC.

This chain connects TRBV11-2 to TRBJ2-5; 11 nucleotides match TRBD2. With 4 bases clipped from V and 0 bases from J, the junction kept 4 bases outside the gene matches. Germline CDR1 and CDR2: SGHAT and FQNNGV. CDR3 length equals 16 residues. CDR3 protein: CASSSLAGGNQETQYF. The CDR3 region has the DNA TGTGCCAGCAGCTCCCTAGCGGGGGGCAACCAAGAGACCCAGTACTTC.

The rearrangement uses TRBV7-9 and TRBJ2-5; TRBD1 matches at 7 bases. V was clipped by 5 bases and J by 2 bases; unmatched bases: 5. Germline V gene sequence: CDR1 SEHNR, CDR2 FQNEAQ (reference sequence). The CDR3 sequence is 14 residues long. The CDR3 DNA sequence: TGTGCCAGCAGCGCGACAGGGCTTCAAGAGACCCAGTACTTC. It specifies CASSATGLQETQYF.

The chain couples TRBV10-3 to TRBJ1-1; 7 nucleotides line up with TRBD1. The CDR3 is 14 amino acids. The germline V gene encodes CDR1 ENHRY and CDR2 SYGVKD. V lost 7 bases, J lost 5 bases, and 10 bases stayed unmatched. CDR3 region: CAITNRGSMTEAFF. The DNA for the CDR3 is TGTGCCATCACAAACAGGGGTTCCATGACTGAAGCTTTCTTT.

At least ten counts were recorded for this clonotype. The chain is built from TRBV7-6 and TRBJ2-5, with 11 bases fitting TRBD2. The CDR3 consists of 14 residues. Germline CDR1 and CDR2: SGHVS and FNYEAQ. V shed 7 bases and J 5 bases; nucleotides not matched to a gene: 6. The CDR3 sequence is CASNSGRAGETQYF. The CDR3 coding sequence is TGTGCCAGCAATAGCGGGAGGGCCGGGGAGACCCAGTACTTC.

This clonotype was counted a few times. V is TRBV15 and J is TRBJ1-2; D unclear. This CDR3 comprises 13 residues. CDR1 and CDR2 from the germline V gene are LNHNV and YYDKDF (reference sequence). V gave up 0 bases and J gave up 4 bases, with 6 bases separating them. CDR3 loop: CATSREPPYGYTF. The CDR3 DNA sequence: TGTGCCACCAGCAGAGAACCCCCCTATGGCTACACCTTC.

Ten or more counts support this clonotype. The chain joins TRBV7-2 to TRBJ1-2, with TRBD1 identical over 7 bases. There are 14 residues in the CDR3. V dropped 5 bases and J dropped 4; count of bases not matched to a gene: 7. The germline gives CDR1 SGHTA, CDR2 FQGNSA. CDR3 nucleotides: TGTGCCAGCAGCCCCCGGGACAGCGTCTATGGCTACACCTTC. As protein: CASSPRDSVYGYTF.

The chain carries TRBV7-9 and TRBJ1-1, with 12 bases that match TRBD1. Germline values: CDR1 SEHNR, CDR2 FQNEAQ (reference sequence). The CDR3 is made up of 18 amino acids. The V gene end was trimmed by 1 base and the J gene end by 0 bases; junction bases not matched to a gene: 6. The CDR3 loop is CASSLEGTGGGVNTEAFF. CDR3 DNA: TGTGCCAGCAGCTTAGAAGGGACAGGGGGCGGCGTGAACACTGAAGCTTTCTTT.

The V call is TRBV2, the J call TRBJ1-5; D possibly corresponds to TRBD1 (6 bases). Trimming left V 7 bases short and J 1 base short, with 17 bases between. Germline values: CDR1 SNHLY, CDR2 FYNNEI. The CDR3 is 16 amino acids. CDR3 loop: CASTLQGTLSNQPQHF. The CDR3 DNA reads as TGTGCCAGCACCCTCCAAGGGACACTCAGCAATCAGCCCCAGCATTTT. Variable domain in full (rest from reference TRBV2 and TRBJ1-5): EPEVTQTPSHQVTQMGQEVILRCVPISNHLYFYWYRQILGQKVEFLVSFYNNEISEKSEIFDDQFSVERPDGSNFTLKIRSTKLEDSAMYFCASTLQGTLSNQPQHFGDGTRLSIL.

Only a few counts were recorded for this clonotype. CDR3 amino acids: CASKNSLAGENEQFF. CDR3 DNA sequence: TGTGCCAGCAAAAATTCACTAGCGGGAGAAAATGAGCAGTTCTTC. The chain links TRBV7-2 to TRBJ2-1, with TRBD2 matching over 11 bases. CDR3 length equals 15 residues. Germline-derived CDR1 and CDR2 are SGHTA and FQGNSA. Trimming cost V 7 bases and J 7 bases; bases outside gene matches: 9.

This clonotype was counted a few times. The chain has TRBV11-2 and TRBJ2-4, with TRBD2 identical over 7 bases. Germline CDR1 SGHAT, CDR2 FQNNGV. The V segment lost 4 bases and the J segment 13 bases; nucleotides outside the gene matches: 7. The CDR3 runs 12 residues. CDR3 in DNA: TGTGCCAGCAGCTGGGAGGGTGTCCCACAGTACTTC. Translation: CASSWEGVPQYF.

CDR3 sequence reads: CSVEGSWNYGYTF. Here the CDR3 DNA reads TGCAGCGTTGAAGGCAGTTGGAACTATGGCTACACCTTC. V and J are TRBV29-1 and TRBJ1-2; D remains unclear. The CDR3 sequence is 13 residues long. The V end lost 1 base, the J end lost 2 bases, and 8 bases lay between the germline ends. Per the germline V gene, CDR1 is SQVTM and CDR2 is ANQGSEA.

Here the CDR3 DNA reads TGTGCCAGCAGCGCCCTAGGGACAGGGGGTAGCAATCAGCCCCAGCATTTT. It specifies CASSALGTGGSNQPQHF. The rearrangement joins TRBV7-6 to TRBJ1-5, with 11 positions matching TRBD1. Germline V gene sequence: CDR1 SGHVS, CDR2 FNYEAQ. There are 17 residues in the CDR3. Losses at the gene ends were 5 bases for V and 0 bases for J; bases not matched to a gene: 6.

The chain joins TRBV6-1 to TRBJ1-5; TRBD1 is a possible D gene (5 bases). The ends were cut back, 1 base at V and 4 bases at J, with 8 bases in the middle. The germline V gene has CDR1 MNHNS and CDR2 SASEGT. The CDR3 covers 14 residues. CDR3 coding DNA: TGTGCCAGCAGTGAAGTGGCAGGGAATCAGCCCCAGCATTTT. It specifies CASSEVAGNQPQHF.

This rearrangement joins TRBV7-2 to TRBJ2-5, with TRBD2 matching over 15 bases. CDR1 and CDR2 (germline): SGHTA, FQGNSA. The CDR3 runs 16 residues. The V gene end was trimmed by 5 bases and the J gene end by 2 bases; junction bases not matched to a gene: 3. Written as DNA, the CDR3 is TGTGCCAGCAGCCGGACTAGCGGGGGGGGACAAGAGACCCAGTACTTC. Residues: CASSRTSGGGQETQYF.

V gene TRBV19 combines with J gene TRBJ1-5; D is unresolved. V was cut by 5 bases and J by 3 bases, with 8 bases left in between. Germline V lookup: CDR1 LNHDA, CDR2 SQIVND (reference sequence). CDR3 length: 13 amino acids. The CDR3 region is CASSWQDNQPQHF. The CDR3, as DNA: TGTGCCAGTAGTTGGCAGGACAATCAGCCCCAGCATTTT. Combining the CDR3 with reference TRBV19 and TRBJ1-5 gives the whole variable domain DGGITQSPKYLFRKEGQNVTLSCEQNLNHDAMYWYRQDPGQGLRLIYYSQIVNDFQKGDIAEGYSVSREKKESFPLTVTSAQKNPTAFYLCASSWQDNQPQHFGDGTRLSIL.

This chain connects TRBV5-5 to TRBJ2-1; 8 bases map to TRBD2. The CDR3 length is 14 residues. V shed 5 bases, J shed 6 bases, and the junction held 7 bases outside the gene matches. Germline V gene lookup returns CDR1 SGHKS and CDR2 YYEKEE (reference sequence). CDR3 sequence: CASSSWTSFNEQFF. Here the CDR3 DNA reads TGTGCCAGCAGTTCCTGGACTAGCTTCAATGAGCAGTTCTTC.

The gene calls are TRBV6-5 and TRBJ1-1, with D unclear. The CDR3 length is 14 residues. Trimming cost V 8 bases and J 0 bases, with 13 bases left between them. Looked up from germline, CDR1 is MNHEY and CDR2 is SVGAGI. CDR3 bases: TGTGCCAGCTTCAGCGGAGGGATGAACACTGAAGCTTTCTTT. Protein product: CASFSGGMNTEAFF.

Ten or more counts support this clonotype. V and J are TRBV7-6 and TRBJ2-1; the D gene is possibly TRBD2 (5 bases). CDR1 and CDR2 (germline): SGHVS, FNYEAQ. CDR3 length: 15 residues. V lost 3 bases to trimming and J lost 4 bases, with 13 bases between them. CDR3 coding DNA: TGTGCCAGCAGCTTGGCTTTACCGGGGTACAATGAGCAGTTCTTC. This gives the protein CASSLALPGYNEQFF.

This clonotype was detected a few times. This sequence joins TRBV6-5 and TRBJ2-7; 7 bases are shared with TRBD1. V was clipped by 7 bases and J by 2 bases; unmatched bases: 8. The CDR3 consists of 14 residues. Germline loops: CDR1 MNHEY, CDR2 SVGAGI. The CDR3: CASTKQGLTYEQYF. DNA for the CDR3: TGTGCCAGCACCAAACAGGGGCTAACCTACGAGCAGTACTTC.

The CDR3 nucleotides are TGTGCCAGCAGCACAACAGGGACGCGGGGCACTGAAGCTTTCTTT. Protein product: CASSTTGTRGTEAFF. The chain couples TRBV7-3 to TRBJ1-1; D is perhaps TRBD1 (6 bases). Germline loops: CDR1 SGHTA, CDR2 FQGTGA. This CDR3 is 15 amino acids long. V lost 5 bases and J 4 bases, leaving 17 bases between the germline ends.

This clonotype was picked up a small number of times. The CDR3: CASGPYNARGITGELFF. For the CDR3, the DNA is TGTGCCAGCGGGCCATATAACGCGCGGGGCATCACCGGGGAGCTGTTTTTT. The chain is built from TRBV4-2 and TRBJ2-2; D possibly corresponds to TRBD2 (6 bases). V was shortened by 8 bases and J by 4 bases, with 23 bases between the two germline ends. Germline V gene data show CDR1 as LGHNA and CDR2 as YNFKEQ. CDR3 length equals 17 residues.